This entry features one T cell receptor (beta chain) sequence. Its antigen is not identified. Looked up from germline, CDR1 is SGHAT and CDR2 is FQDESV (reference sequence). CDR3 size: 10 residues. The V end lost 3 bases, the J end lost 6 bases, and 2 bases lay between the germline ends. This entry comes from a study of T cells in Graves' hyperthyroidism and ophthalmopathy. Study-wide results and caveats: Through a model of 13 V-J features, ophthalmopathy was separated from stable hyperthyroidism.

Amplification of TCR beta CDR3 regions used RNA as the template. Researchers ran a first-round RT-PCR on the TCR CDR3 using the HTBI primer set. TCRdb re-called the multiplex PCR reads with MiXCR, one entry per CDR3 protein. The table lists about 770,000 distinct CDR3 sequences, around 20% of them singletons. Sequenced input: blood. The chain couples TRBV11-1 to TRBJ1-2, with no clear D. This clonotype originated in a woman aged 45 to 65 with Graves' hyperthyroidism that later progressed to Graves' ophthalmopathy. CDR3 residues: CASSFDGYTF. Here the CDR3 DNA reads TGTGCCAGCAGCTTCGATGGCTACACCTTC.